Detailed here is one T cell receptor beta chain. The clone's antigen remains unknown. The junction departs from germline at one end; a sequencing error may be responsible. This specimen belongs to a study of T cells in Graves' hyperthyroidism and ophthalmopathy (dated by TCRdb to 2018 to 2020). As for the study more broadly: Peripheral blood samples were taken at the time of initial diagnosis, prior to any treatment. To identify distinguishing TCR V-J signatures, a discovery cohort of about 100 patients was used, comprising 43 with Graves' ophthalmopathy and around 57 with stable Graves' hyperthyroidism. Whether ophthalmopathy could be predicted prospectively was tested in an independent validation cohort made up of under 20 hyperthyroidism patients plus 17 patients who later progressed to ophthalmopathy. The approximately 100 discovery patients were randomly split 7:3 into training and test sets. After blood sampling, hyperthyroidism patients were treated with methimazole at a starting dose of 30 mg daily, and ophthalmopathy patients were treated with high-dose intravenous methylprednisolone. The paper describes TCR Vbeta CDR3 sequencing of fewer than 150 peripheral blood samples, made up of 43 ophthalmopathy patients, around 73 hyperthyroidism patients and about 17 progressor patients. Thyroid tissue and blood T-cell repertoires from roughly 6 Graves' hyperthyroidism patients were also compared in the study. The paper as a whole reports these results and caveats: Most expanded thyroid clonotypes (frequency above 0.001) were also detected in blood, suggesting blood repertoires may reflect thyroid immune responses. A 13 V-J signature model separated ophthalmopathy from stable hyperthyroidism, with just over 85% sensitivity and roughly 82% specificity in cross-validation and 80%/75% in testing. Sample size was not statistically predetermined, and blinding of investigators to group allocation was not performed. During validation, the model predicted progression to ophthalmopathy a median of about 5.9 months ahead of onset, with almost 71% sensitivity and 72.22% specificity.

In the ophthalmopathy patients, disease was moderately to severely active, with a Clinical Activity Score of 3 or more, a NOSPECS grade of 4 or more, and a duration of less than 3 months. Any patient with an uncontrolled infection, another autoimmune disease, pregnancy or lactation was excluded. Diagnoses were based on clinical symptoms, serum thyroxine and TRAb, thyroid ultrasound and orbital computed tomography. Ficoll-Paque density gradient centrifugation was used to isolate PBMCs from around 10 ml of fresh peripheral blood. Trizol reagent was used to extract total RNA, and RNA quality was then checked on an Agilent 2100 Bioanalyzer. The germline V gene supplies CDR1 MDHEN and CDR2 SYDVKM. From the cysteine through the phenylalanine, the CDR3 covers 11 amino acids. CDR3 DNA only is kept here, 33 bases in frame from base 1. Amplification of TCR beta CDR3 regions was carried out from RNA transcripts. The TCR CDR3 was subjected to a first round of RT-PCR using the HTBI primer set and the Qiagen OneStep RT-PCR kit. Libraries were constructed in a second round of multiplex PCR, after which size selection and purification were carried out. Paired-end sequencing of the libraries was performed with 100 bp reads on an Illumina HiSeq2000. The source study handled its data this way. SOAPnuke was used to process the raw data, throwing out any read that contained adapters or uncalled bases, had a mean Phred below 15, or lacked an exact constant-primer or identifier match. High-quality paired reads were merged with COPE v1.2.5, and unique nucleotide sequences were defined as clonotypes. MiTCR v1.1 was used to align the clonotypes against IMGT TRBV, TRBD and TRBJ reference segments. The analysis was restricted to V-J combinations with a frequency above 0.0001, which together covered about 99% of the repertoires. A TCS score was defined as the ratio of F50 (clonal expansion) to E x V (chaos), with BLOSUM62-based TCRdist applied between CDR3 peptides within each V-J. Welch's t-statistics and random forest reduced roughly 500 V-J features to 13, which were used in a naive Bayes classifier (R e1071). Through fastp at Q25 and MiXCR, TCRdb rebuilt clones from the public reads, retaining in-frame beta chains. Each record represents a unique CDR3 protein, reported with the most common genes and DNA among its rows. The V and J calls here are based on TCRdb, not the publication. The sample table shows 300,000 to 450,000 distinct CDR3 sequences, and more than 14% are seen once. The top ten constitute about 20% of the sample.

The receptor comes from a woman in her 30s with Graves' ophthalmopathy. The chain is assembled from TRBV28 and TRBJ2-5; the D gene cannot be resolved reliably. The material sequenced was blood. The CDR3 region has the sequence CASSLLETRYF. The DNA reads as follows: TGTGCCAGCAGTTTGCTTGAGACCCGGTACTTC. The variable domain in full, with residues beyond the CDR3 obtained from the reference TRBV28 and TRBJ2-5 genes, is DVKVTQSSRYLVKRTGEKVFLECVQDMDHENMFWYRQDPGLGLRLIYFSYDVKMKEKGDIPEGYSVSREKKERFSLILESASTNQTSMYLCASSLLETRYFGPGTRLLVL.